The clone carrying this TCR beta chain was counted a few times. The sample comes from a study of blood T cells in healthy people across ages. Germline loops: CDR1 MNHEY, CDR2 SVGEGT. The CDR3 extends over 12 amino acids. V was trimmed by 8 bases and J by 3 bases, leaving 11 bases between them. Using a J-beta primer mix together with a sample-barcoded 5' primer, a second PCR was run for roughly 7 to 12 cycles. One entry per CDR3 protein results from TCRdb running MiXCR on the 5' RACE reads. The sample has 600,000 to 1,000,000 distinct CDR3 sequences, 58% seen once. This chain connects TRBV6-2 or TRBV6-3 to TRBJ2-7; tentatively, D is TRBD2 (7 bases). The sequencing input was blood. The TCR was taken from a man aged 25-40 years in good health. The CDR3 spells CASAGGLYEQYF. CDR3 bases: TGTGCCAGCGCCGGGGGGCTCTACGAGCAGTACTTC.